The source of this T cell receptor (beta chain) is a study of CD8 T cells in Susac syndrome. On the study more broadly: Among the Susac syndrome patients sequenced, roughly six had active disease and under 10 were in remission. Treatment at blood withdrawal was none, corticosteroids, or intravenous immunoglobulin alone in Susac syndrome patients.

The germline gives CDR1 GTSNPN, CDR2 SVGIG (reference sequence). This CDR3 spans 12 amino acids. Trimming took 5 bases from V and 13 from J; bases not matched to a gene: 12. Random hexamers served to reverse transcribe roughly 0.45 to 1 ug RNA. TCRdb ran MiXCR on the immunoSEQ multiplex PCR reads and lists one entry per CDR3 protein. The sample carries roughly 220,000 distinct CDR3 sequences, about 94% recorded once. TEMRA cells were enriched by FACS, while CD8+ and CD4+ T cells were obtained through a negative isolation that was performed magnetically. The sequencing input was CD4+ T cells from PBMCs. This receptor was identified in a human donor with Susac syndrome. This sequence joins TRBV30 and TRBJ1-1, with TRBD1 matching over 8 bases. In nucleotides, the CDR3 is TGTGCCTGGGAGAAGGACAGGGAGAGGGATTTCTTT. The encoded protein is CAWEKDRERDFF.